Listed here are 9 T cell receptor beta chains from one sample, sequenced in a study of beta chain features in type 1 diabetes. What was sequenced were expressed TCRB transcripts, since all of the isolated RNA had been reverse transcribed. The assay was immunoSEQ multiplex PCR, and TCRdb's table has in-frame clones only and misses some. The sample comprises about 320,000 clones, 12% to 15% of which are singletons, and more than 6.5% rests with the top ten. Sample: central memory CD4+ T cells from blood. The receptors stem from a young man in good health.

In nucleotides, the CDR3 is TGCGCCAGCAGCTTAGGCTACCTAGATACGCAGTATTTT. Translation: CASSLGYLDTQYF. The chain recombines TRBV5-1 with TRBJ2-3; no clear D. The germline V and J ends were trimmed by 2 bases and 5 bases, with 9 bases remaining between them. This CDR3 is built from 13 residues. Germline CDR1 SGHRS, CDR2 YFSETQ.

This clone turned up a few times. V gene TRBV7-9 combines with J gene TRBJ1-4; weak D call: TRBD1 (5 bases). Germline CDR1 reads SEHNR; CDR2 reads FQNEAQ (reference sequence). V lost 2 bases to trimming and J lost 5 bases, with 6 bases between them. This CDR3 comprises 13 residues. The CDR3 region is CASSLSGNEKLFF. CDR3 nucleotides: TGTGCCAGCAGCTTATCAGGGAATGAAAAACTGTTTTTT.

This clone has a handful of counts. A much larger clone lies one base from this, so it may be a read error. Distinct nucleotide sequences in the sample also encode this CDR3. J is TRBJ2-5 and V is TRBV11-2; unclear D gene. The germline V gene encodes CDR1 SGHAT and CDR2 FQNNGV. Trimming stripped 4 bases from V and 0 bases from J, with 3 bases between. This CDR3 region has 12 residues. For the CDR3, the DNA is TGTGCCAGCAGCTCCAACCAAGAGACCCAGTACTTC. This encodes CASSSNQETQYF.

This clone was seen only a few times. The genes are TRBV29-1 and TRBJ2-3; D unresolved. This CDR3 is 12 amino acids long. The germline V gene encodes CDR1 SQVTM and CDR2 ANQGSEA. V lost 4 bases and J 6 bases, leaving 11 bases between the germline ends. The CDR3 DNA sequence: TGCAGCGTTGTACCTCGCCCGGATACGCAGTATTTT. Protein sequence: CSVVPRPDTQYF.

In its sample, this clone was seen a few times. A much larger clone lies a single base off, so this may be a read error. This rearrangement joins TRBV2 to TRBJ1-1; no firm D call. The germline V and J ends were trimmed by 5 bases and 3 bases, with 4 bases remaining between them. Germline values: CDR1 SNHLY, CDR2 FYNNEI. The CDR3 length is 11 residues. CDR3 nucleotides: TGTGCCAGCAGTTTTGACACTGAAGCTTTCTTT. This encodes CASSFDTEAFF.

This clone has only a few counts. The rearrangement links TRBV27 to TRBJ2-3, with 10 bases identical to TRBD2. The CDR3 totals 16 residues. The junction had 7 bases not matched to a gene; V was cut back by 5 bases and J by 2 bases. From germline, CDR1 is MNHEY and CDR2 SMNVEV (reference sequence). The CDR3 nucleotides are TGTGCCAGCAGTCTAGCGGGAGCGGGAGACACAGATACGCAGTATTTT. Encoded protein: CASSLAGAGDTDTQYF.

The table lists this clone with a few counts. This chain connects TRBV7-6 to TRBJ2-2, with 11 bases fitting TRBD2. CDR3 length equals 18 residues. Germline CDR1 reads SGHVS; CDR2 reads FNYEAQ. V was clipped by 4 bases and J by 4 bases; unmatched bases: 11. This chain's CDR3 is CASSSRLAGRSSTGELFF. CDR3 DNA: TGTGCCAGCAGCTCTCGACTAGCGGGACGTTCAAGCACCGGGGAGCTGTTTTTT.

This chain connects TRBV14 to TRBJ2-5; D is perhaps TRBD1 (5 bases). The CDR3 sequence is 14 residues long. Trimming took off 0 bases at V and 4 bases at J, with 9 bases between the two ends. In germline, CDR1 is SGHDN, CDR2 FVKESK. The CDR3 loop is CASSQDLGRETQYF. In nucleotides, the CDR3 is TGTGCCAGCAGCCAAGATTTGGGGCGAGAGACCCAGTACTTC.

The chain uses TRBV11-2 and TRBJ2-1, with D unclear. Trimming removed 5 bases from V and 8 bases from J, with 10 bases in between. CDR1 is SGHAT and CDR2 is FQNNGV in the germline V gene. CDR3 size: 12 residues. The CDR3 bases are TGTGCCAGCAGCGCCATGGTATATGAGCAGTTCTTC. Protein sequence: CASSAMVYEQFF.